A single sample gave rise to the 5 T cell receptor beta chains below, sequenced in a study of shared clonotypes between healthy human individuals. The assay was immunoSEQ multiplex PCR, and TCRdb's table has in-frame clones only and misses some. Among some 510,000 clones listed, 79% were seen once. Sample: PBMCs. The receptors stem from a woman aged 40 to 55 in good health. Some clones in this sample may be carry-over from other donors' samples.

The V gene is TRBV11-2, the J gene TRBJ2-3; D unresolved. This CDR3 comprises 15 residues. The germline V gene encodes CDR1 SGHAT and CDR2 FQNNGV. V shed 3 bases and J shed 2 bases, with 12 bases lying between them. CDR3 region: CASSFRSRLTDTQYF. The CDR3, as DNA: TGTGCCAGCAGCTTTAGAAGTCGACTCACAGATACGCAGTATTTT.

J is TRBJ2-3 and V is TRBV18; 9 bases fit TRBD2. The germline CDR1 and CDR2 sequences are KGHSH and LQKENI. V shed 3 bases and J 14 bases; nucleotides not matched to a gene: 9. The CDR3 contains 13 residues. CDR3 residues: CASSPPSGVGRYF. The CDR3 nucleotides read TGTGCCAGCTCACCGCCTAGCGGGGTGGGACGGTATTTT.

The rearrangement uses TRBV19 and TRBJ2-3; maybe TRBD1 (6 bases). Germline CDR1 and CDR2: LNHDA and SQIVND (reference sequence). The CDR3 spans 12 residues. V lost 3 bases and J lost 8, with 9 bases in between. CDR3: CASSILGGTQYF. CDR3 bases: TGTGCCAGTAGTATCCTAGGGGGTACGCAGTATTTT.

The chain uses TRBV5-1 and TRBJ2-7, with 9 bases aligning to TRBD2. From germline, CDR1 is SGHRS and CDR2 YFSETQ. CDR3 size: 14 residues. V lost 6 bases and J lost 5; bases outside the gene matches: 9. The CDR3 reads CASNQAGGINEQYF. CDR3 sequence (DNA): TGCGCCAGCAACCAAGCGGGAGGAATAAACGAGCAGTACTTC.

This clone is a singleton in its sample. The J gene is TRBJ1-1, the V gene TRBV6-5; 7 bases align to TRBD1. The trim removed 1 base at V and 5 bases at J, leaving 7 bases unmatched. The CDR3 runs to 15 residues. Germline V gene lookup returns CDR1 MNHEY and CDR2 SVGAGI. CDR3 in DNA: TGTGCCAGCAGTTACTACAAAGGGGGCAAAACTGAAGCTTTCTTT. This translates into CASSYYKGGKTEAFF.